This TCR beta chain was recovered during a study of regulatory T cells in long-lasting Graves disease. Study findings and constraints: It is possible that accuracy was reduced by the small size of the sample. TRBV28 was favored in persistent disease, as were TRBJ1-2 and TRBJ2-5.

iRepertoire HTBI primers and Arm-PCR of CDR3 regions built TCR beta libraries. In TCRdb, the multiplex PCR reads were re-called with MiXCR into one record per CDR3 protein. The sample includes about 540,000 distinct CDR3 sequences, about 13% of them seen just once. The V gene end was trimmed by 5 bases and the J gene end by 2 bases; junction bases not matched to a gene: 4. This CDR3 is built from 14 residues. This clonotype occurred many times. The antigen is unknown. Regarding time point: newly diagnosed GD, antithyroid drugs for less than 3 months. Making the TCR library involved RNA that had been extracted from PBMCs. This sample was also put to use in a study of T cells in Graves' hyperthyroidism and ophthalmopathy. This second study says: HTBI primers were the set used in a first-round RT-PCR of the TCR CDR3.

Sequenced material: peripheral blood mononuclear cells (PBMCs), taken at new diagnosis, from a patient treated with antithyroid drugs. This TCR came from a man aged 30 to 39 with Graves disease. The V gene is TRBV12-3 or TRBV12-4, the J gene TRBJ2-5; 8 bases line up with TRBD2. In DNA, the CDR3 is TGTGCCAGCAGTCACAGACTAGCGCAAGAGACCCAGTACTTC. This sequence encodes CASSHRLAQETQYF.